This T cell receptor (beta chain) is from a study of T-cell memory formation after mild COVID-19. Notes on the study in general: Among CD4+ contracting clones, most were CM and EM, and CD8+ ones EMRA.

TCRdb passed the 5' RACE reads through MiXCR, listing each CDR3 protein once. The sample contains about half a million distinct CDR3 sequences, roughly 20% of which appear only once. Comments on this clonotype: Its antigen is undetermined.

The receptor was isolated from an adult woman who had mild COVID-19 (a few samples of this study predate the infection). Cell type and time point are not known. Sequencing input: PBMCs or a T cell subset sorted from them (not recorded which).

The CDR3 nucleotides are TGTGCCAGCAGCTTAACTAGCGGGAAAAACATTCAGTACTTC. Its translation: CASSLTSGKNIQYF. The rearrangement uses TRBV7-9 and TRBJ2-4; the match to TRBD2 covers 9 bases. The CDR3 has 14 amino acids. J lost 4 bases, V lost 2 bases, and 0 bases had no gene match. Germline-derived CDR1 and CDR2 are SEHNR and FQNEAQ (reference sequence).